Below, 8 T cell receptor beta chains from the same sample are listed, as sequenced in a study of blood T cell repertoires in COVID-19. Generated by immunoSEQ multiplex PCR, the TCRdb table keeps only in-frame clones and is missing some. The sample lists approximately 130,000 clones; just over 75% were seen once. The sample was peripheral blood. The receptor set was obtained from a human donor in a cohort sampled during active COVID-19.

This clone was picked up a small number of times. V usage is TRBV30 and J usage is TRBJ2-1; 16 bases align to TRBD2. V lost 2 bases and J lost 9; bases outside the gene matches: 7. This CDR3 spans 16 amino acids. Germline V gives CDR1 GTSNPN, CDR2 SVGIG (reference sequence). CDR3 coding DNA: TGTGCCTGGAGTACTGGGACTAGCGGGGGGGTGGTTGAGCAGTTCTTC. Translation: CAWSTGTSGGVVEQFF.

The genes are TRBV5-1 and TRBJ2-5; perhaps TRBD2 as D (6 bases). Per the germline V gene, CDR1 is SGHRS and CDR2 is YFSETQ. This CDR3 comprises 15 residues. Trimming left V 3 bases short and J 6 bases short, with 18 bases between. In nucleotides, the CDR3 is TGCGCCAGCAGCTCTCTCCCAGAGGGAGGACAGACCCAGTACTTC. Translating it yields CASSSLPEGGQTQYF.

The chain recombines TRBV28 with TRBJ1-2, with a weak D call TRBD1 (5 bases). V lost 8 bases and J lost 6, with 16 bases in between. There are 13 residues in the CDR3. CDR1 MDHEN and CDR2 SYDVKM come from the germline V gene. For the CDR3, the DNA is TGTGCCAGCCGGCAGACGCGGGGCGATGGCTACACCTTC. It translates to CASRQTRGDGYTF.

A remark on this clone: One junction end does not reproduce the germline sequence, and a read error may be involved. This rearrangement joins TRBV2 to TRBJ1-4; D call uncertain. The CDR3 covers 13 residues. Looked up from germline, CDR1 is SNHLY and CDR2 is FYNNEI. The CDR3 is CANSRGLREKLFF. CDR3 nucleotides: TGTGCCAACAGTAGAGGGCTTCGGGAAAAACTGTTTTTT.

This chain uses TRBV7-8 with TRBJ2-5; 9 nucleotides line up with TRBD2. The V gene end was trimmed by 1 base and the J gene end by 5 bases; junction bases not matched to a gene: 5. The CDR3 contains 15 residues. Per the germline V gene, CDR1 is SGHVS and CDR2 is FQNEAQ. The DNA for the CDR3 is TGTGCCAGCAGCTTAGGCGGGGGGGCCCGTGAGACCCAGTACTTC. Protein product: CASSLGGGARETQYF.

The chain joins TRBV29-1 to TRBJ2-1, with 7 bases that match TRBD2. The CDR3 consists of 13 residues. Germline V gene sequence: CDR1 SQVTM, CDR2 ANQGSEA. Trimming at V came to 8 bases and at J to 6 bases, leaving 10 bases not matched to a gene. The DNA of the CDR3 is TGCAGCACTAGGGAGGGAGGAGGCAATGAGCAGTTCTTC. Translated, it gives CSTREGGGNEQFF.

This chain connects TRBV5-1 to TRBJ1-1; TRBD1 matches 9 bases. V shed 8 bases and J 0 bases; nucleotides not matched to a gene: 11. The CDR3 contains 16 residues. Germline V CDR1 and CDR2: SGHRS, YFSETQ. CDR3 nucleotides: TGCGCCAGTTCCCCGGGACAGGGAACGGTGAACACTGAAGCTTTCTTT. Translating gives CASSPGQGTVNTEAFF.

The CDR3 DNA follows: TGTGCCAGCAGCTTCTCGCTAGCGGGGGACACAGATACGCAGTATTTT. As protein: CASSFSLAGDTDTQYF. V is TRBV7-6 and J is TRBJ2-3; 10 bases are a match to TRBD2. The trim removed 3 bases at V and 2 bases at J, leaving 5 bases unmatched. The germline V gene encodes CDR1 SGHVS and CDR2 FNYEAQ. The length of the CDR3 is 16 residues.